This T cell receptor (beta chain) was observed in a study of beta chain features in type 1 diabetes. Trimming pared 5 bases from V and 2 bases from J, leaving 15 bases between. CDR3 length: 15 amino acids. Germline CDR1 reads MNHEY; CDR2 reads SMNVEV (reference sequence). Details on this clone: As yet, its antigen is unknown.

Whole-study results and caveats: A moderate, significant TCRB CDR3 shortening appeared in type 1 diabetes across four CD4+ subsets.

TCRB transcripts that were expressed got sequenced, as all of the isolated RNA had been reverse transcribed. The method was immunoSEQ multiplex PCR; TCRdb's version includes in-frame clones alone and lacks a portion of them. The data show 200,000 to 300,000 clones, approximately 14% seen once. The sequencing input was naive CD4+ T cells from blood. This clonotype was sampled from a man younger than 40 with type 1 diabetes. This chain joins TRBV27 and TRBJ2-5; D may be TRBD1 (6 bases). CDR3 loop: CASSAAGTLQETQYF. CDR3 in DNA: TGTGCCAGCAGTGCCGCCGGGACACTGCAAGAGACCCAGTACTTC.